The 5 T cell receptor beta chains given below trace back to one sample, sequenced in a study of a mutant IDH1 vaccine in newly diagnosed glioma. Documented time point: week 47, end of study. Mutant IDH1 20-mer peptide, at 300 ug, made up each vaccine dose, with topical imiquimod. These TCRs are of unknown antigen specificity. Assay used: immunoSEQ multiplex PCR; TCRdb lists only in-frame clones, some missing. The sample lists 45,000 to 65,000 clones, less than 65% occurring once. The specimen comprised peripheral blood mononuclear cells (PBMCs), sampled from a glioma patient whose treatment included an IDH1 peptide vaccine. The source is a man aged 35 to 55 with glioma. Some clones in this sample may be carry-over from other donors' samples.

V is TRBV2 and J is TRBJ2-3; 12 nucleotides line up with TRBD2. V lost 7 bases and J lost 7; bases outside the gene matches: 6. The CDR3 totals 14 residues. Germline CDR1 reads SNHLY; CDR2 reads FYNNEI. CDR3 DNA sequence: TGTGCCAGCACACTAGCGGGGGGTAGTAATACGCAGTATTTT. It encodes CASTLAGGSNTQYF.

V gene TRBV19 combines with J gene TRBJ1-2; D unclear. CDR1 and CDR2 from the germline V gene are LNHDA and SQIVND (reference sequence). The CDR3 runs to 14 residues. V lost 5 bases and J lost 2, with 12 bases in between. DNA of the CDR3: TGTGCCAGTAGTCTCACTCCGGGCAACTATGGCTACACCTTC. This codes for CASSLTPGNYGYTF.

This chain links TRBV10-1 with TRBJ2-5; D uncertain. V was shortened by 6 bases and J by 5 bases, with 13 bases between the two germline ends. This CDR3 is 13 amino acids long. CDR1 and CDR2 (germline): WNHNN, SYGVQD (reference sequence). CDR3 residues: CASSNSVWETQYF. The CDR3, as DNA: TGCGCCAGCAGCAACAGCGTGTGGGAGACCCAGTACTTC.

The chain carries TRBV19 and TRBJ2-1; D gene uncertain. V lost 4 bases to trimming and J lost 9 bases, with 19 bases between them. Germline loops: CDR1 LNHDA, CDR2 SQIVND (reference sequence). The length of the CDR3 is 15 residues. The CDR3 bases are TGTGCCAGTAGTACCGACCAAGCTCATTGGAGTGAGCAGTTCTTC. It codes for CASSTDQAHWSEQFF. Based on the CDR3 plus reference TRBV19 and TRBJ2-1, the full variable domain is DGGITQSPKYLFRKEGQNVTLSCEQNLNHDAMYWYRQDPGQGLRLIYYSQIVNDFQKGDIAEGYSVSREKKESFPLTVTSAQKNPTAFYLCASSTDQAHWSEQFFGPGTRLTVL.

A few counts support this clone. The chain recombines TRBV19 with TRBJ2-2, with TRBD2 as a possible D gene (7 bases). CDR1 LNHDA and CDR2 SQIVND come from the germline V gene (reference sequence). The CDR3 loop spans 17 amino acids. V was cut by 6 bases and J by 4 bases, with 21 bases left in between. CDR3 residues: CASSGGGGARSTGELFF. DNA of the CDR3: TGTGCCAGTAGCGGTGGGGGGGGCGCGAGGAGCACCGGGGAGCTGTTTTTT.